This entry lists 15 T cell receptor beta chains sequenced from one sample in a study of T cell responses to AZD1222 COVID-19 vaccine. Profiled with immunoSEQ multiplex PCR; TCRdb holds only in-frame clones, not every one. The sample lists around 130,000 clones; 91% were seen once. The specimen was peripheral blood, collected 28 days after the second AZD1222 dose. The receptors originated from an adult who received the AZD1222 COVID-19 vaccine.

The chain carries TRBV12-3 or TRBV12-4 and TRBJ1-2, with 8 positions matching TRBD1. The V gene end was trimmed by 6 bases and the J gene end by 3 bases; junction bases not matched to a gene: 3. The CDR3 consists of 13 residues. CDR3 nucleotides: TGTGCCAGCAGCCCAGGGGGCGACTATGGCTACACCTTC. Its protein product is CASSPGGDYGYTF.

The chain has TRBV2 and TRBJ1-4; the D is unclear. The CDR3 loop spans 13 amino acids. Trimming took 3 bases from V and 5 from J, leaving 7 bases between them. Germline loops: CDR1 SNHLY, CDR2 FYNNEI. CDR3 DNA sequence: TGTGCCAGCAGTGACAGGCGGAATGAAAAACTGTTTTTT. As protein: CASSDRRNEKLFF.

The chain couples TRBV6-5 to TRBJ2-2; 9 bases map to TRBD1. Trimming took 6 bases from V and 6 from J; bases not matched to a gene: 8. CDR1 is MNHEY and CDR2 is SVGAGI in the germline V gene. The CDR3 loop spans 15 amino acids. The CDR3 loop reads CASSRRTGVAGELFF. CDR3 nucleotide sequence: TGTGCCAGCAGCCGCAGGACAGGGGTCGCCGGGGAGCTGTTTTTT.

The rearrangement joins TRBV29-1 to TRBJ1-1; 8 nucleotides line up with TRBD1. Germline CDR1 and CDR2: SQVTM and ANQGSEA. V trimming: 8 bases; J trimming: 6 bases; junction bases outside the gene matches: 8. The CDR3 has 12 residues. The CDR3: CSTDRGDAEAFF. CDR3 in DNA: TGCAGCACCGACAGGGGCGACGCTGAAGCTTTCTTT.

The CDR3 region is CASTLGRNTEAFF. CDR3 in DNA: TGTGCCAGCACCTTGGGCAGGAACACTGAAGCTTTCTTT. The V gene is TRBV2, the J gene TRBJ1-1; no firm D call. The CDR3 spans 13 residues. CDR1 is SNHLY and CDR2 is FYNNEI in the germline V gene. V gave up 7 bases and J gave up 1 base, with 10 bases separating them.

The chain employs TRBV5-1 and TRBJ2-4, with 9 bases fitting TRBD1. The CDR3 has 15 amino acids. Germline V CDR1 and CDR2: SGHRS, YFSETQ. Trimming cost V 0 bases and J 6 bases; bases outside gene matches: 4. The CDR3 loop is CASSLGPGQGNIQYF. The CDR3 nucleotides are TGCGCCAGCAGCTTGGGGCCGGGACAGGGAAACATTCAGTACTTC. The variable domain in full, with the rest retrieved from reference TRBV5-1 and TRBJ2-4, is KAGVTQTPRYLIKTRGQQVTLSCSPISGHRSVSWYQQTPGQGLQFLFEYFSETQRNKGNFPGRFSGRQFSNSRSEMNVSTLELGDSALYLCASSLGPGQGNIQYFGAGTRLSVL.

This clone occurred a few times. CDR3 loop: CASCTSGGTGELFF. As DNA, the CDR3 is TGCGCCAGCTGTACTAGCGGGGGGACCGGGGAGCTGTTTTTT. The rearrangement joins TRBV10-1 to TRBJ2-2; 12 bases map to TRBD2. The CDR3 is 14 residues long. V trimming: 8 bases; J trimming: 5 bases; junction bases outside the gene matches: 3. Germline V lookup: CDR1 WNHNN, CDR2 SYGVQD (reference sequence).

This clone showed up just once. The chain employs TRBV20-1 and TRBJ1-2, with D possibly being TRBD1 (5 bases). Germline lookup yields CDR1 DFQATT and CDR2 SNEGSKA (reference sequence). The CDR3 is 11 amino acids. V lost 6 bases to trimming and J lost 12 bases, with 17 bases between them. The CDR3 DNA is TGCAGTGCCCCGACGGACACAGGCCACACCTTC. Protein product: CSAPTDTGHTF.

The chain combines TRBV9 with TRBJ1-3; D remains unclear. The CDR3 runs 15 residues. V lost 4 bases and J lost 4, with 15 bases in between. Germline CDR1 is SGDLS and CDR2 is YYNGEE. CDR3 residues: CASSRPRHYGNTIYF. The CDR3 DNA sequence: TGTGCCAGCAGCCGTCCCCGCCATTACGGAAACACCATATATTTT.

This chain joins TRBV11-3 and TRBJ2-5; TRBD2 might be the D (5 bases). Germline CDR1 reads SGHNT; CDR2 reads YENEEA. The CDR3 loop spans 15 amino acids. With 0 bases removed from V and 2 bases from J, the gap between germline ends came to 10 bases. The CDR3 loop is CASSLESGLQETQYF. The CDR3, as DNA: TGTGCCAGCAGCTTAGAGTCCGGACTTCAAGAGACCCAGTACTTC.

This clone was picked up a small number of times. The chain carries TRBV3-1 (or the pseudogene TRBV3-2) and TRBJ1-5; D is possibly TRBD1 (5 bases). Germline CDR1 reads LGHDT; CDR2 reads YNNKEL (reference sequence). The CDR3 length is 15 residues. V shed 1 base and J shed 0 bases, with 7 bases lying between them. The CDR3 nucleotides are TGTGCCAGCAGCCAAGGGGGCTATAGCAATCAGCCCCAGCATTTT. It encodes CASSQGGYSNQPQHF.

The CDR3 spells CASPLGTGPNTEAFF. The CDR3 DNA reads as TGTGCCAGCCCCTTGGGGACAGGTCCGAACACTGAAGCTTTCTTT. The chain has TRBV6-5 and TRBJ1-1, with 8 positions matching TRBD1. The CDR3 consists of 15 residues. In germline, CDR1 is MNHEY, CDR2 SVGAGI. V lost 8 bases to trimming and J lost 1 base; unmatched junction nucleotides: 9.

The chain couples TRBV19 to TRBJ1-4, with a possible D match to TRBD1 (5 bases). The CDR3 sequence is 20 residues long. Trimming pared 3 bases from V and 6 bases from J, leaving 29 bases between. Germline CDR1 is LNHDA and CDR2 is SQIVND (reference sequence). The CDR3 region is CASSMGPGSLYTLLDEKLFF. The CDR3 coding sequence is TGTGCCAGTAGTATGGGGCCCGGATCTCTCTATACCCTTTTGGATGAAAAACTGTTTTTT. The full variable domain, its missing parts supplied by reference TRBV19 and TRBJ1-4, is DGGITQSPKYLFRKEGQNVTLSCEQNLNHDAMYWYRQDPGQGLRLIYYSQIVNDFQKGDIAEGYSVSREKKESFPLTVTSAQKNPTAFYLCASSMGPGSLYTLLDEKLFFGSGTQLSVL.

The chain employs TRBV6-1 and TRBJ1-5; possibly TRBD1 for D (6 bases). The germline V and J ends were trimmed by 0 bases and 4 bases, with 10 bases remaining between them. Germline V gene sequence: CDR1 MNHNS, CDR2 SASEGT. The CDR3 runs to 15 residues. CDR3 coding DNA: TGTGCCAGCAGTGAAGCCGGGGACATAAATCAGCCCCAGCATTTT. This translates into CASSEAGDINQPQHF.

The chain employs TRBV3-1 (or the pseudogene TRBV3-2) and TRBJ1-2, with D perhaps matching TRBD1 (6 bases). The germline CDR1 and CDR2 sequences are LGHDT and YNNKEL (reference sequence). V was trimmed by 7 bases and J by 0 bases, leaving 12 bases between them. This CDR3 is 14 amino acids long. The CDR3 is CASTPDSTNYGYTF. CDR3 coding DNA: TGTGCCAGCACCCCGGACAGCACTAACTATGGCTACACCTTC.